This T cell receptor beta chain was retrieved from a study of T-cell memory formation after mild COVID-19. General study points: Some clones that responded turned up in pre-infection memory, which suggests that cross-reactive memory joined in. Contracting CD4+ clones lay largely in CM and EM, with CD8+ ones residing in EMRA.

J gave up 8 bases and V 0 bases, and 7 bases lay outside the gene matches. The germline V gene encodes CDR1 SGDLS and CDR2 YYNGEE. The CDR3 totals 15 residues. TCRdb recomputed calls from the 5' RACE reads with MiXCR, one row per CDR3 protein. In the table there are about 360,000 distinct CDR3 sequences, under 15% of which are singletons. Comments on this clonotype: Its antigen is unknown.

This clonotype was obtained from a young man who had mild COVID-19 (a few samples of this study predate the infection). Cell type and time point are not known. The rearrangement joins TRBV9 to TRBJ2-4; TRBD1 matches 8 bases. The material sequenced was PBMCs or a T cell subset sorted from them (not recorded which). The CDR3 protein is CASSVGPGGRDIQYF. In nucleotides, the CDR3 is TGTGCCAGCAGCGTAGGCCCAGGGGGCAGGGACATTCAGTACTTC. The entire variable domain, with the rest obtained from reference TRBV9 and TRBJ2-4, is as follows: DSGVTQTPKHLITATGQRVTLRCSPRSGDLSVYWYQQSLDQGLQFLIQYYNGEERAKGNILERFSAQQFPDLHSELNLSSLELGDSALYFCASSVGPGGRDIQYFGAGTRLSVL.